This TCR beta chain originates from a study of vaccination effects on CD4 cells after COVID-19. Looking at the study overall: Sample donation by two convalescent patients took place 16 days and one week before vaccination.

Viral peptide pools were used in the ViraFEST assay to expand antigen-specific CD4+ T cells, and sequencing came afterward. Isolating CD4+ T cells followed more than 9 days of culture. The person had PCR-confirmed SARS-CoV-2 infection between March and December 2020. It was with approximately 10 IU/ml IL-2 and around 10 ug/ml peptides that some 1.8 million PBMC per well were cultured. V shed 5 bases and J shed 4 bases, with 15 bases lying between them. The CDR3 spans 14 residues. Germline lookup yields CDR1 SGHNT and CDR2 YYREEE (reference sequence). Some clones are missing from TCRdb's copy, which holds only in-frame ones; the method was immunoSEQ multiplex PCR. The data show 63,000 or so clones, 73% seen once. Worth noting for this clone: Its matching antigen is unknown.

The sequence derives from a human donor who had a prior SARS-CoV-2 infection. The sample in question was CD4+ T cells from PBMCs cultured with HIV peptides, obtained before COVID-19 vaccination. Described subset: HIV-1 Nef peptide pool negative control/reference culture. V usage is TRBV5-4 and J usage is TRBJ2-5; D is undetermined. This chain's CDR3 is CASSYGPIPETQYF. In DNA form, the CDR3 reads TGTGCCAGCAGTTATGGCCCCATTCCAGAGACCCAGTACTTC.